A selection of T cell receptor beta chains follows, all from one sample in a study of cytomegalovirus exposure and HLA in healthy donors. Some clones are missing from TCRdb's copy, which holds only in-frame ones; the method was immunoSEQ multiplex PCR. The table shows about 54,000 clones, with 82% occurring only once. The sample taken for sequencing was PBMCs. Receptor source: a woman aged 18-30 years in good health and CMV-seronegative. Each CDR3 is given with its conserved first and last residue. D genes are given only for firm matches. Rows may omit the clone size; those that give it use once, few, many or a size class.

cdr3_aa,cdr3_nt,j_call,v_call,d_call,clone_size
CASSPPASPLHF,TGTGCCAGCAGCCCCCCAGCGTCACCCCTCCACTTT,TRBJ1-6,TRBV7-9,NA,NA
CASSVGVSGANGLTF,TGCGCCAGCAGCGTAGGGGTTTCTGGGGCCAACGGCCTGACTTTC,TRBJ2-6,TRBV5-1,NA,NA
CASSFGERAYNEQFF,TGTGCCAGCAGTTTTGGGGAGCGGGCATACAATGAGCAGTTCTTC,TRBJ2-1,TRBV28,NA,NA
CASSPGTGGRGGYTF,TGTGCCAGCAGTCCCGGGACAGGGGGCAGGGGTGGCTACACCTTC,TRBJ1-2,TRBV28,TRBD1,NA
CASSLLAGDSWNEQFF,TGTGCCAGCAGCCTTCTAGCGGGAGATAGTTGGAATGAGCAGTTCTTC,TRBJ2-1,TRBV7-9,TRBD2,NA
CASSFSTRANTGELFF,TGTGCCAGCAGCTTCTCGACTCGCGCGAACACCGGGGAGCTGTTTTTT,TRBJ2-2,TRBV11-2,NA,NA
CASSPGHSNYGYTF,TGTGCCAGCTCACCGGGACATTCGAACTATGGCTACACCTTC,TRBJ1-2,TRBV18,NA,NA
CASSDGLLSSSYEQYF,TGTGCCAGCTCAGACGGACTCCTCTCGAGCTCCTACGAGCAGTACTTC,TRBJ2-7,TRBV18,NA,NA
CSAAPGLAGEGEQYF,TGCAGCGCGGCGCCGGGACTAGCGGGAGAGGGTGAGCAGTACTTC,TRBJ2-7,TRBV29-1,TRBD2,NA
CASRSSVSYNSPLHF,TGTGCCAGCAGGTCCTCGGTATCCTATAATTCACCCCTCCACTTT,TRBJ1-6,TRBV7-9,NA,NA
CASRSSGSLYEQYF,TGTGCCAGCAGGAGTAGCGGGAGCCTTTACGAGCAGTACTTC,TRBJ2-7,TRBV5-8,TRBD2,NA
CASSLVGLAGGRETQYF,TGTGCCAGCAGCTTAGTGGGACTAGCGGGAGGACGAGAGACCCAGTACTTC,TRBJ2-5,TRBV7-2,TRBD2,NA
CASSVDRDRVSEAFF,TGTGCCAGCAGTGTCGACCGGGACAGGGTGTCTGAAGCTTTCTTT,TRBJ1-1,TRBV6-4,TRBD1,NA
CASRNTGRNQPQHF,TGTGCCAGCAGAAACACAGGGCGAAATCAGCCCCAGCATTTT,TRBJ1-5,TRBV6-5,NA,few
CASSGPSGRAVYEQYF,TGTGCCAGCAGTGGCCCTAGCGGGAGGGCGGTCTACGAGCAGTACTTC,TRBJ2-7,TRBV2,TRBD2,NA
CASNELLSSYEQYF,TGTGCCAGCAACGAACTCCTAAGCTCCTACGAGCAGTACTTC,TRBJ2-7,TRBV2,NA,NA
CASSFPALYNEQFF,TGTGCCAGCAGTTTTCCCGCGCTTTACAATGAGCAGTTCTTC,TRBJ2-1,TRBV28,NA,NA
CASSRRTGRGVSNQPQHF,TGTGCCAGCAGTCGCCGGACAGGCAGGGGTGTTAGCAATCAGCCCCAGCATTTT,TRBJ1-5,TRBV27,TRBD1,NA
CASTISSDRVDGYTF,TGTGCCAGCACAATCTCGTCGGACAGGGTCGATGGCTACACCTTC,TRBJ1-2,TRBV28,TRBD1,NA
CASSAILAGGPADTQYF,TGCGCCAGCAGCGCCATACTAGCGGGAGGGCCGGCGGATACGCAGTATTTT,TRBJ2-3,TRBV5-1,TRBD2,NA
CASSLAYRGATDTQYF,TGCGCCAGCAGCTTGGCATACAGGGGAGCAACAGATACGCAGTATTTT,TRBJ2-3,TRBV5-1,TRBD1,NA
CASSLYGDTQYF,TGTGCCAGCAGCTTATACGGGGATACGCAGTATTTT,TRBJ2-3,TRBV7-3,NA,few
CASSYSLEQYF,TGTGCCAGCAGTTACTCCCTCGAGCAGTACTTC,TRBJ2-7,TRBV6-6,NA,NA
CASSLGGRNSPLHF,TGTGCCAGCAGCTTAGGAGGGCGGAATTCACCCCTCCACTTT,TRBJ1-6,TRBV7-8,NA,NA
CASSYRGENTEAFF,TGTGCCAGCAGTTACCGGGGGGAGAACACTGAAGCTTTCTTT,TRBJ1-1,TRBV6-6,NA,few
CASSLPPGAGGSSEKLFF,TGTGCCAGCAGTTTACCCCCCGGGGCAGGGGGTAGCAGTGAAAAACTGTTTTTT,TRBJ1-4,TRBV28,TRBD1,NA
CASSTPVAGGTYEQYF,TGTGCCAGCAGCACGCCTGTGGCGGGAGGGACCTACGAGCAGTACTTC,TRBJ2-7,TRBV5-4,TRBD2,NA
CAISEVGGDAGELFF,TGTGCCATCAGTGAGGTAGGGGGCGACGCCGGGGAGCTGTTTTTT,TRBJ2-2,TRBV10-3,TRBD1,NA
CASSPRGLAGGQETQYF,TGTGCCAGCAGCCCCCGGGGACTAGCGGGGGGACAAGAGACCCAGTACTTC,TRBJ2-5,TRBV9,TRBD2,few
CATSTLTGETEAFF,TGTGCCACCAGCACATTGACAGGGGAGACTGAAGCTTTCTTT,TRBJ1-1,TRBV15,TRBD1,medium-sized
CASSPRGGHEQYF,TGTGCCAGCAGTCCGAGGGGAGGACACGAGCAGTACTTC,TRBJ2-7,TRBV27,NA,NA
CASKGPAGGRDEQYF,TGTGCCAGTAAGGGACCAGCGGGGGGGAGAGACGAGCAGTACTTC,TRBJ2-7,TRBV27,TRBD2,NA
CASSSLAGTGGSGANGLTF,TGTGCCAGCAGCTCTCTAGCCGGGACAGGGGGCTCTGGGGCCAACGGCCTGACTTTC,TRBJ2-6,TRBV13,TRBD1,NA
CASSLVRLAGGEQLF,TGTGCCAGCAGCTTAGTGCGACTAGCGGGAGGGGAGCAGCTCTTC,TRBJ2-1,TRBV7-2,TRBD2,NA
CASTGGNNYGYTF,TGTGCCAGCACGGGGGGGAATAACTATGGCTACACCTTC,TRBJ1-2,TRBV5-4,NA,NA
CSVRTGGTGANVLTF,TGCAGCGTAAGGACAGGGGGCACTGGGGCCAACGTCCTGACTTTC,TRBJ2-6,TRBV29-1,TRBD1,NA
CASSLKAGGPGEQYF,TGTGCCAGCAGTTTAAAAGCGGGAGGGCCGGGCGAGCAGTACTTC,TRBJ2-7,TRBV27,TRBD2,NA
CASSRQPSGSYNEQFF,TGTGCCAGCAGCCGTCAACCTAGCGGGTCTTACAATGAGCAGTTCTTC,TRBJ2-1,TRBV7-3,TRBD2,NA
CASSLGGQGATASGSSGNEQFF,TGCGCCAGCAGCTTGGGGGGACAGGGGGCGACGGCTAGCGGGAGTAGCGGCAATGAGCAGTTCTTC,TRBJ2-1,TRBV5-1,TRBD1,NA
CASSVEAGTYNEQFF,TGTGCCAGCAGTGTTGAAGCGGGAACCTACAATGAGCAGTTCTTC,TRBJ2-1,TRBV6-1,TRBD2,NA
CASSMSLADSTDTQYF,TGTGCCAGTAGTATGTCCCTAGCGGATAGCACAGATACGCAGTATTTT,TRBJ2-3,TRBV19,TRBD2,NA
CASRPRPSGTTDTQYF,TGTGCCAGTAGACCCCGGCCTAGCGGAACCACAGATACGCAGTATTTT,TRBJ2-3,TRBV19,TRBD2,few
CASSSGQGTEQYF,TGTGCCAGTAGTTCGGGACAGGGAACCGAGCAGTACTTC,TRBJ2-7,TRBV19,TRBD1,NA
CASSTSGRGVWLVTQYF,TGTGCCAGCAGTACTAGCGGGAGGGGTGTATGGTTGGTTACGCAGTATTTT,TRBJ2-3,TRBV28,TRBD2,NA
CASSQSPRLAGTEGELFF,TGCGCCAGCAGCCAGTCACCGAGACTAGCCGGAACAGAGGGGGAGCTGTTTTTT,TRBJ2-2,TRBV4-1,TRBD2,NA
CASSLRLLGQGLNQPQHF,TGTGCCAGCAGTTTACGATTGTTGGGACAGGGGCTCAATCAGCCCCAGCATTTT,TRBJ1-5,TRBV28,TRBD1,NA
CASSLSGSNFYGYTF,TGCGCCAGCAGCCTTAGCGGCAGCAACTTCTATGGCTACACCTTC,TRBJ1-2,TRBV5-1,NA,NA
CASSQAGDGYTF,TGCGCCAGCAGCCAAGCCGGGGATGGCTACACCTTC,TRBJ1-2,TRBV4-1,NA,once
CASSELAAYNEQFF,TGTGCCAGCAGTGAACTAGCGGCCTACAATGAGCAGTTCTTC,TRBJ2-1,TRBV2,TRBD2,NA
CASSLRGQGINQPQHF,TGTGCCAGCAGTTTAAGAGGACAGGGGATAAATCAGCCCCAGCATTTT,TRBJ1-5,TRBV27,TRBD1,NA
CASTTLRARDSPLHF,TGTGCCAGCACCACTCTGAGGGCTCGGGATTCACCCCTCCACTTT,TRBJ1-6,TRBV6-5,NA,NA